The clone carrying this T cell receptor beta chain was seen at least ten times. This sample is drawn from a study of shared clonotypes between healthy human individuals. TCRdb's table, derived via immunoSEQ multiplex PCR, lists solely in-frame clones and lacks some. This table has fewer than 100,000 clones, around two thirds appearing once. Germline V gives CDR1 LGHNA, CDR2 YSLEER. Losses at the gene ends were 0 bases for V and 2 bases for J; bases not matched to a gene: 1. The length of the CDR3 is 16 residues. What was sequenced was memory CD8+ T cells sorted from blood. Subset noted: CD45RO+ cells pooled with CCR7-negative TemRA cells. This clonotype was sampled from a man aged 25 to 40 in good health. V gene TRBV4-3 combines with J gene TRBJ2-1, with TRBD2 matching 10 bases. The CDR3 DNA follows: TGCGCCAGCAGCCAAGATGGGACTAGCGCCTACAATGAGCAGTTCTTC. This gives the protein CASSQDGTSAYNEQFF.